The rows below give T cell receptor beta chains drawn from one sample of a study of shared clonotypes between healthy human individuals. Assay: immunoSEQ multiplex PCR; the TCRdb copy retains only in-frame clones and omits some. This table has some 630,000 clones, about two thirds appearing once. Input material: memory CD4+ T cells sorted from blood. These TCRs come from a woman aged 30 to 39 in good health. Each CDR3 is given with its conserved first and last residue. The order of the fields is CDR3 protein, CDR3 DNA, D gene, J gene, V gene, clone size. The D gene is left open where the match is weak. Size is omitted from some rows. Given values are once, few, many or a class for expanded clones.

CASSFIDGGNTEAFF	TGCGCCAGCAGCTTTATAGACGGAGGGAACACTGAAGCTTTCTTT	NA	TRBJ1-1	TRBV5-1	NA
CASSWTGGNTGELFF	TGTGCCAGCAGTTGGACAGGGGGAAACACCGGGGAGCTGTTTTTT	TRBD1	TRBJ2-2	TRBV2	NA
CASNGQGVHNEQFF	TGTGCCAGCAATGGGCAGGGAGTGCACAATGAGCAGTTCTTC	NA	TRBJ2-1	TRBV28	NA
CASTGQSFAGNTIYF	TGTGCCAGTACCGGACAGTCTTTTGCTGGAAACACCATATATTTT	NA	TRBJ1-3	TRBV19	few
CASVQRLGNTEAFF	TGCGCCAGCGTGCAGCGCCTGGGGAACACTGAAGCTTTCTTT	NA	TRBJ1-1	TRBV10-2	NA
CASSPPGRGDYGYTF	TGTGCCAGCAGCCCACCTGGGAGGGGGGACTATGGCTACACCTTC	NA	TRBJ1-2	TRBV14	NA
CASSEIRRDGYTF	TGTGCCAGCAGTGAAATCCGGAGGGATGGCTACACCTTC	NA	TRBJ1-2	TRBV2	many
CASSRTSVSNEQFF	TGTGCCAGCAGCCGGACTAGCGTCAGCAATGAGCAGTTCTTC	TRBD2	TRBJ2-1	TRBV7-3	NA
CASSPSPGQGSDEQFF	TGTGCCAGCTCACCCTCACCGGGACAGGGATCGGATGAGCAGTTCTTC	TRBD1	TRBJ2-1	TRBV18	NA
CASIAGASGSREQFF	TGTGCCAGCATCGCTGGGGCTAGCGGGAGTCGTGAGCAGTTCTTC	TRBD2	TRBJ2-1	TRBV27	NA
CASSYTGSSNQPQHF	TGCGCCAGCAGTTACACAGGGAGTAGCAATCAGCCCCAGCATTTT	NA	TRBJ1-5	TRBV23-1	few
CASSLVGRGAFF	TGTGCCAGCAGCTTAGTTGGTCGGGGAGCTTTCTTT	NA	TRBJ1-1	TRBV7-9	NA
CASSLVALHGAEAFF	TGTGCCAGCAGCTTAGTTGCCCTTCACGGGGCAGAAGCTTTCTTT	NA	TRBJ1-1	TRBV7-6	NA
CASSIRTGRTDTQYF	TGTGCCAGCAGTATAAGGACAGGGCGCACAGATACGCAGTATTTT	TRBD1	TRBJ2-3	TRBV28	NA
CASSLDWGRCHF	TGTGCCAGCAGCTTAGATTGGGGGAGGTGCCACTTC	NA	TRBJ1-2	TRBV11-2	once
CASSLVQGSNQPQHF	TGTGCCAGCAGCTTAGTCCAGGGTAGCAATCAGCCCCAGCATTTT	NA	TRBJ1-5	TRBV7-2	NA
CASSATGVAEAFF	TGTGCCAGCTCCGCGACAGGGGTGGCTGAAGCTTTCTTT	TRBD1	TRBJ1-1	TRBV18	NA
CASSLDREVYNEQFF	TGTGCCAGCAGCCTGGACAGGGAGGTATACAATGAGCAGTTCTTC	TRBD1	TRBJ2-1	TRBV7-3	NA
CASSKLAGVGLRTDTQYF	TGTGCCAGTAGTAAACTAGCGGGAGTCGGTCTTCGCACAGATACGCAGTATTTT	TRBD2	TRBJ2-3	TRBV19	many
CASSGRTTDTQYF	TGCGCCAGCAGCGGGAGGACCACAGATACGCAGTATTTT	TRBD2	TRBJ2-3	TRBV10-1	NA
CASSSTGTGNTIYF	TGTGCCAGCAGTTCAACAGGGACTGGAAACACCATATATTTT	NA	TRBJ1-3	TRBV28	NA
CASIGTSGRAGDEQFF	TGTGCCAGCATTGGGACTAGCGGGAGGGCCGGGGATGAGCAGTTCTTC	TRBD2	TRBJ2-1	TRBV2	NA
CASSFGTSGTSIAYEQYF	TGTGCCAGCAGTTTCGGGACTAGCGGGACGTCGATCGCATACGAGCAGTACTTC	TRBD2	TRBJ2-7	TRBV27	NA
CASSNRDRVTEAFF	TGTGCCAGCAGTAACCGGGACAGGGTAACTGAAGCTTTCTTT	TRBD1	TRBJ1-1	TRBV6-1	few
CATTLQGQGTGELFF	TGTGCCACAACTCTGCAGGGGCAGGGCACCGGGGAGCTGTTTTTT	NA	TRBJ2-2	TRBV18	NA
CASSVATGMGEQFF	TGCGCCAGCAGCGTTGCTACAGGGATGGGTGAGCAGTTCTTC	NA	TRBJ2-1	TRBV5-1	NA
CAWRGTGAEQFF	TGTGCCTGGAGGGGGACAGGAGCCGAGCAGTTCTTC	TRBD1	TRBJ2-1	TRBV30	once
CASSPPPSTDTQYF	TGTGCCAGCAGCCCGCCCCCCAGCACAGATACGCAGTATTTT	NA	TRBJ2-3	TRBV11-2	many
CASSERARWGEQYF	TGTGCCAGCAGTGAACGGGCCCGTTGGGGGGAGCAGTACTTC	NA	TRBJ2-7	TRBV7-9	NA
CASSGRLTGALTDTQYF	TGTGCCAGCAGTGGGAGACTTACCGGGGCCCTAACAGATACGCAGTATTTT	NA	TRBJ2-3	TRBV6-1	NA
CASSEPWPRNEQFF	TGCGCCAGCAGTGAGCCCTGGCCTCGGAATGAGCAGTTCTTC	NA	TRBJ2-1	TRBV10-2	NA
CASSFRGRAFGEQFF	TGTGCCAGCAGTTTCCGCGGGAGGGCTTTTGGTGAGCAGTTCTTC	TRBD2	TRBJ2-1	TRBV27	NA
CASSLRSSTDTQYF	TGTGCCAGCAGCTTACGGAGTAGCACAGATACGCAGTATTTT	NA	TRBJ2-3	TRBV7-2	few
CASSQAGMNTEAFF	TGTGCCAGCAGCCAAGCTGGGATGAACACTGAAGCTTTCTTT	NA	TRBJ1-1	TRBV14	few
CASSLGSGGNQPQHF	TGTGCCAGCAGTTTAGGGTCCGGGGGGAATCAGCCCCAGCATTTT	NA	TRBJ1-5	TRBV28	NA
CASSLGGAGGYTF	TGTGCCAGCAGCCTAGGGGGGGCAGGTGGCTACACCTTC	NA	TRBJ1-2	TRBV7-2	NA
CASRRTNEQFF	TGTGCCAGCAGGAGGACAAATGAGCAGTTCTTC	NA	TRBJ2-1	TRBV2	once
CASSLGSQETQYF	TGTGCCAGCAGTTTGGGATCTCAAGAGACCCAGTACTTC	NA	TRBJ2-5	TRBV28	NA
CASSLSRGHSYGYTF	TGCGCCAGCAGCTTGTCGAGGGGACACTCATATGGCTACACCTTC	NA	TRBJ1-2	TRBV5-1	NA
CASSSSGTGQANYGYTF	TGTGCCAGCAGTAGCTCCGGGACAGGGCAAGCTAACTATGGCTACACCTTC	TRBD1	TRBJ1-2	TRBV28	NA
CASSHQQGIGYTF	TGTGCCAGCAGTCATCAACAGGGGATTGGCTACACCTTC	TRBD1	TRBJ1-2	TRBV11-2	few
CASSGQGVGSYNEQFF	TGTGCCAGCAGTGGGCAGGGGGTTGGATCCTACAATGAGCAGTTCTTC	TRBD1	TRBJ2-1	TRBV28	NA
CASSPGYAGELFF	TGTGCCAGCAGCCCCGGGTACGCCGGGGAGCTGTTTTTT	NA	TRBJ2-2	TRBV7-2	many
CASSSGDTTGEPYEQYF	TGCGCCAGCAGCTCGGGGGACACTACGGGCGAGCCCTACGAGCAGTACTTC	NA	TRBJ2-7	TRBV5-1	NA
CASSKQLSTNEKLFF	TGTGCCAGTAGTAAACAGCTCTCAACTAATGAAAAACTGTTTTTT	NA	TRBJ1-4	TRBV19	NA
CASSLGTGVNYGYTF	TGCGCCAGCAGCTTAGGGACAGGGGTTAACTATGGCTACACCTTC	TRBD1	TRBJ1-2	TRBV5-1	NA
CASSFLPSNTGELFF	TGTGCCAGCAGCTTCCTACCGTCGAACACCGGGGAGCTGTTTTTT	NA	TRBJ2-2	TRBV7-2	NA
CASRSSLGIYEQYF	TGTGCCAGCAGGTCCTCGCTGGGCATCTACGAGCAGTACTTC	NA	TRBJ2-7	TRBV28	NA
CATSRDRGREQYF	TGTGCCACCAGCAGAGATAGGGGCAGAGAGCAGTACTTC	NA	TRBJ2-7	TRBV15	NA
CASSLRLFEGNTIYF	TGTGCCAGCAGCTTAAGGCTGTTCGAAGGAAACACCATATATTTT	NA	TRBJ1-3	TRBV7-2	few
CASSVGRFGNTEAFF	TGTGCCAGCAGCGTGGGGAGATTTGGGAACACTGAAGCTTTCTTT	NA	TRBJ1-1	TRBV9	once
CASSGAGPRVTEAFF	TGTGCCAGCAGCGGAGCCGGGCCAAGGGTTACTGAAGCTTTCTTT	NA	TRBJ1-1	TRBV7-8	few
CASSSGGGSSYEQYF	TGCGCCAGCTCCTCGGGAGGGGGGAGCTCCTACGAGCAGTACTTC	TRBD2	TRBJ2-7	TRBV5-1	NA
CASSLATGGQPQHF	TGTGCCAGCAGCTTAGCGACAGGCGGTCAGCCCCAGCATTTT	NA	TRBJ1-5	TRBV7-6	NA
CASSPPAYEQYF	TGTGCCAGCTCACCACCGGCTTACGAGCAGTACTTC	NA	TRBJ2-7	TRBV18	NA
CASSPIAGGNQPQHF	TGTGCCAGCAGCCCGATAGCGGGGGGCAATCAGCCCCAGCATTTT	NA	TRBJ1-5	TRBV7-8	NA